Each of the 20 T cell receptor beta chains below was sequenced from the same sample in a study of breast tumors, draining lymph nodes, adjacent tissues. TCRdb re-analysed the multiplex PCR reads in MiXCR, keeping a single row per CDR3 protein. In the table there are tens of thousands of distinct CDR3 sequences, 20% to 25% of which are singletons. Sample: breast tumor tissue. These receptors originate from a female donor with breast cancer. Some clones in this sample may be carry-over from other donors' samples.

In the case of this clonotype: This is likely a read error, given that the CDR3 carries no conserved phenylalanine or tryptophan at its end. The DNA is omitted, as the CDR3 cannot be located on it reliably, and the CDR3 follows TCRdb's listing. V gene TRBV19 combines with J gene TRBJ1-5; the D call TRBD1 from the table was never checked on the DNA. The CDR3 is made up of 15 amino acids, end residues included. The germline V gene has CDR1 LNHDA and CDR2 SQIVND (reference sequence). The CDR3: CASSIEDNNQPQHFG.

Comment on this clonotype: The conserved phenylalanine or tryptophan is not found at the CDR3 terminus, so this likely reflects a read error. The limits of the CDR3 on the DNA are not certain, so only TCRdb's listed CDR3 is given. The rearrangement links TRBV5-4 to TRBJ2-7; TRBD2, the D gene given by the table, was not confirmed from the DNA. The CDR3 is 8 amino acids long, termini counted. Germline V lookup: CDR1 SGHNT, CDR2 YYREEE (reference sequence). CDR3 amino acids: CASSLGTS.

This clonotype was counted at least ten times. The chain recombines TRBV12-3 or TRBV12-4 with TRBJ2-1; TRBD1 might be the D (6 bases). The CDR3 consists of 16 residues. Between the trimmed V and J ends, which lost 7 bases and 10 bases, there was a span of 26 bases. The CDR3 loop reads CASNFRGTALKAEQFF. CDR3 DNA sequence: TGTGCCAGCAACTTCAGGGGTACAGCACTAAAAGCGGAGCAGTTCTTC.

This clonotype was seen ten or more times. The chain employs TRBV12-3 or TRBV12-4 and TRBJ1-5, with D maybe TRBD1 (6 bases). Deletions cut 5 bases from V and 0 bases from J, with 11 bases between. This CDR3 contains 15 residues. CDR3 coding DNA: TGTGCCAGCAGTCCTCAGGGGCTTAGCAATCAGCCCCAGCATTTT. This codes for CASSPQGLSNQPQHF.

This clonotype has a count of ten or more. CDR3 nucleotides: TGTGCCAGCAGTTTAGGACCAGGGGGCGAGCAGTACTTC. Translating it yields CASSLGPGGEQYF. The J gene is TRBJ2-7, the V gene TRBV12-3 or TRBV12-4; 7 nucleotides align to TRBD1. Germline trimming cut 1 base from V and 6 bases from J; bases unmatched to any gene: 3. This CDR3 region has 13 residues.

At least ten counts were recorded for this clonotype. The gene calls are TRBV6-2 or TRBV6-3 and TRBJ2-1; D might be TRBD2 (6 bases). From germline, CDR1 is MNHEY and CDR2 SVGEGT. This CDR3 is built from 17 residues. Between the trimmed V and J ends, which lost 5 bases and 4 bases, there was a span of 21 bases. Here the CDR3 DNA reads TGTGCCAGCAGTGACCGGAGCGCGGGGAGGCCTTACAATGAGCAGTTCTTC. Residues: CASSDRSAGRPYNEQFF.

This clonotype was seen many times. As DNA, the CDR3 is TGTGCCAGCAGCTTGGCCTCTACCAGCTACGAGCAGTACTTC. Translated: CASSLASTSYEQYF. The chain carries TRBV5-8 and TRBJ2-7; D not certain. CDR1 and CDR2 from the germline V gene are SGHTS and YDEGEE. The CDR3 runs 14 residues. V was clipped by 0 bases and J by 3 bases, with 10 bases between them.

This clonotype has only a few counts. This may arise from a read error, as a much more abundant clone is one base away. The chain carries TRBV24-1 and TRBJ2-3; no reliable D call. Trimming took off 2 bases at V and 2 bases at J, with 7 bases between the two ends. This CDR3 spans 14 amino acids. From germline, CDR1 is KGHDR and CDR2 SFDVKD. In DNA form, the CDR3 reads TGTGCCACCAGTGATTCCCGGACCACAGATACGCAGTATTTT. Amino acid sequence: CATSDSRTTDTQYF.

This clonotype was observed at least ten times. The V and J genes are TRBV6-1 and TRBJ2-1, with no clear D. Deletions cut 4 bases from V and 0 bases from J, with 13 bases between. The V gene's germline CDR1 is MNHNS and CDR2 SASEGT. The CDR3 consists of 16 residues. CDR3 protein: CASSVSSTRSYNEQFF. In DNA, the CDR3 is TGTGCCAGCAGTGTTTCCTCCACGCGCTCCTACAATGAGCAGTTCTTC.

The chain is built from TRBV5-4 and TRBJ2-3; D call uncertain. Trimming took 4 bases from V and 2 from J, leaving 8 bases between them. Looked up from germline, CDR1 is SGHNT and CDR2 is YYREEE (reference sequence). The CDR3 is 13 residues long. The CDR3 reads CASSRFSTDTQYF. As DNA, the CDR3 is TGTGCCAGCAGCAGGTTTTCCACAGATACGCAGTATTTT.

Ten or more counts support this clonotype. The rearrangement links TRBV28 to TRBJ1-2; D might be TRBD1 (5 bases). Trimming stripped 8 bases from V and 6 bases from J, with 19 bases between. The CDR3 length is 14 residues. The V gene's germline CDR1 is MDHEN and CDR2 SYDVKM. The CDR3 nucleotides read TGTGCCAGCGGCCCCGAGGGGACGATCGATGGCTACACCTTC. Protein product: CASGPEGTIDGYTF.

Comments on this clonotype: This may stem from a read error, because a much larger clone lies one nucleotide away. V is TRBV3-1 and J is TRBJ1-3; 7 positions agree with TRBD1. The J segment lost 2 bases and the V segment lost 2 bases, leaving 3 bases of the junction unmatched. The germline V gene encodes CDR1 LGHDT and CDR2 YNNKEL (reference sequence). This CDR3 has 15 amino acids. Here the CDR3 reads CASSQQGGAGNTIYF. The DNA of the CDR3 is TGTGCCAGCAGCCAACAGGGGGGCGCTGGAAACACCATATATTTT.

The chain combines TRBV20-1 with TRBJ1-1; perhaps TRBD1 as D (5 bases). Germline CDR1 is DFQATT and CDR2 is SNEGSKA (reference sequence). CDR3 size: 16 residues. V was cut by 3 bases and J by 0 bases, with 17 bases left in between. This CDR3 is CSASRWTPGLNTEAFF. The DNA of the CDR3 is TGCAGTGCTAGCCGATGGACACCGGGGTTGAACACTGAAGCTTTCTTT.

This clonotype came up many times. The CDR3: CSARDPPPFEKLFF. In DNA, the CDR3 is TGCAGTGCTAGAGATCCCCCTCCTTTTGAAAAACTGTTTTTT. The J gene is TRBJ1-4, the V gene TRBV20-1; no clear D gene. The germline CDR1 and CDR2 sequences are DFQATT and SNEGSKA (reference sequence). The CDR3 is made up of 14 amino acids. V shed 0 bases and J shed 7 bases, with 12 bases lying between them.

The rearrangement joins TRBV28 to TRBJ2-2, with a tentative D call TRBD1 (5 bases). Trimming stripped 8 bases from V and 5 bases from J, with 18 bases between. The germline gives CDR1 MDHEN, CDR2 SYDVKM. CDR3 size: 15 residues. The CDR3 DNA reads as TGTGCCAGCCTTTCTGACAGATTCTCTACCGGGGAGCTGTTTTTT. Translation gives CASLSDRFSTGELFF.

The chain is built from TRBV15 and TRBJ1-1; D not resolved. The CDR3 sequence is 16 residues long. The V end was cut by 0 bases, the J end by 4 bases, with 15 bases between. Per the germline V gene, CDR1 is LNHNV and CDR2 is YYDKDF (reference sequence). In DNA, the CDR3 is TGTGCCACCAGCAGAGACAGGACCTTTCGTACCACTGAAGCTTTCTTT. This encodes CATSRDRTFRTTEAFF.

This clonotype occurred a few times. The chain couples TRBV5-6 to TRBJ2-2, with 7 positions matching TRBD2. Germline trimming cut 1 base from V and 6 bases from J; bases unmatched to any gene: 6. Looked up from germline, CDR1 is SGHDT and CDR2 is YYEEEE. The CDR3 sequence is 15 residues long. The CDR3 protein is CASSLISRGAGELFF. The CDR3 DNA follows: TGTGCCAGCAGCTTGATTAGCCGGGGGGCCGGGGAGCTGTTTTTT. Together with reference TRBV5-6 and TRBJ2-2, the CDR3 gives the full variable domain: DAGVTQSPTHLIKTRGQQVTLRCSPKSGHDTVSWYQQALGQGPQFIFQYYEEEERQRGNFPDRFSGHQFPNYSSELNVNALLLGDSALYLCASSLISRGAGELFFGEGSRLTVL.

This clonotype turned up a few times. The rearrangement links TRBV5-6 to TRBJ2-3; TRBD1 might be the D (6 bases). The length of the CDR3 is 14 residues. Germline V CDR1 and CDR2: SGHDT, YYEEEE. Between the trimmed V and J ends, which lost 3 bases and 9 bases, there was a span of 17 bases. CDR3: CASSSEFDRYTQYF. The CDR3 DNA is TGTGCCAGCAGCTCCGAATTCGACAGGTACACGCAGTATTTT.

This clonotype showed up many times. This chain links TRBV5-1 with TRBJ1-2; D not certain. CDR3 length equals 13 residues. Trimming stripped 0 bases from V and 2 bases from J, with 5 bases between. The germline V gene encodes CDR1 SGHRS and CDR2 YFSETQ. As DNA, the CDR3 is TGCGCCAGCAGCTTGGCGATGAACTATGGCTACACCTTC. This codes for CASSLAMNYGYTF.

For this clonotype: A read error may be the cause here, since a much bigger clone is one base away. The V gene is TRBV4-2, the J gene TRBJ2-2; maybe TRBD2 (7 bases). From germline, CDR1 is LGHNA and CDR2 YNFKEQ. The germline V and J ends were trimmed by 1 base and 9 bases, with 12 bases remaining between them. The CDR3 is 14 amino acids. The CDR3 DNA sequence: TGTGCCAGCAGCCAAGGTCGGGGGGCGAGGGAGCTGTTTTTT. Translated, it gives CASSQGRGARELFF.